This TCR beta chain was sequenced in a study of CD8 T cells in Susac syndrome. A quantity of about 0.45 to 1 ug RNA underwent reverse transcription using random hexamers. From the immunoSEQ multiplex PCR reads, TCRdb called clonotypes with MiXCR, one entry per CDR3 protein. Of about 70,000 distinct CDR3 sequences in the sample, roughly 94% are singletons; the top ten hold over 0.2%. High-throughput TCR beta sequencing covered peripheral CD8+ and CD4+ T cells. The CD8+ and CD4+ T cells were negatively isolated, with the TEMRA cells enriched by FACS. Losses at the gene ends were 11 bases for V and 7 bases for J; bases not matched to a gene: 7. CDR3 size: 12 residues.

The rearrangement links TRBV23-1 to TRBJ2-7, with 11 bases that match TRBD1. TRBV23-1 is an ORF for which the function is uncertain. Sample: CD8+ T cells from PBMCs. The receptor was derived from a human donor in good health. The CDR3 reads CACGQGASEQYF. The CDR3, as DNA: TGCGCCTGCGGACAGGGGGCATCTGAGCAGTACTTC.